The 32 T cell receptor beta chains presented below share a single source sample, sequenced in a study of shared clonotypes between healthy human individuals (dated by TCRdb to 2020 to 2022). Receptors were amplified or captured by the immunoSEQ multiplex PCR assay. Entries here come from immuneACCESS through TCRdb and include only in-frame sequences with V and J called. Some clones fail to appear in such tables; in the studies checked, an unresolved V gene covers under half of the shortfall, and the cause of the remainder is unknown. This sample is represented by 100,000 or so clones; roughly 66% of them were singletons. Jointly, the top ten make up about 24% of the sample. The source material was memory CD8+ T cells sorted from blood. The cell subset or site label corresponds to: CD45RO+ cells pooled with CCR7-negative TemRA cells. These receptors were obtained from a woman in her 30s in good health.

The chain combines TRBV5-4 with TRBJ1-1; 7 bases are a match to TRBD1. Looked up from germline, CDR1 is SGHNT and CDR2 is YYREEE (reference sequence). The CDR3 spans 14 residues. The trim removed 4 bases at V and 4 bases at J, leaving 7 bases unmatched. The CDR3 protein is CASSRTGSATEAFF. CDR3 sequence (DNA): TGTGCCAGCAGCCGGACAGGCTCCGCCACTGAAGCTTTCTTT.

The chain employs TRBV11-2 and TRBJ2-3; D remains ambiguous. Germline-derived CDR1 and CDR2 are SGHAT and FQNNGV. The CDR3 has 12 amino acids. V was pared by 5 bases and J by 6 bases, with 9 bases between. CDR3: CASSPWRDTQYF. DNA for the CDR3: TGTGCCAGCAGCCCTTGGCGCGATACGCAGTATTTT.

The rearrangement joins TRBV6-1 to TRBJ2-7, with D perhaps matching TRBD2 (5 bases). V was shortened by 2 bases and J by 2 bases, with 19 bases between the two germline ends. In germline, CDR1 is MNHNS, CDR2 SASEGT. This CDR3 region has 17 residues. This chain's CDR3 is CASSELRGDGSTYEQYF. The CDR3 region has the DNA TGTGCCAGCAGTGAATTACGGGGAGACGGAAGCACCTACGAGCAGTACTTC.

This clone was counted between two and nine times. The rearrangement joins TRBV4-2 to TRBJ2-7, with 7 bases fitting TRBD2. Unmatched junction bases numbered 2, after V lost 3 bases and J lost 3 bases. The CDR3 sequence is 13 residues long. Germline V gene lookup returns CDR1 LGHNA and CDR2 YNFKEQ. The CDR3 DNA reads as TGTGCCAGCAGCCACACTAGCGACTACGAGCAGTACTTC. Amino acid sequence: CASSHTSDYEQYF.

The chain has TRBV4-2 and TRBJ1-1; 9 positions match TRBD1. After removal of 4 bases from V and 1 base from J, the junction contained 13 bases not matched to a gene. This CDR3 spans 18 amino acids. The germline CDR1 and CDR2 sequences are LGHNA and YNFKEQ. As DNA, the CDR3 is TGTGCCAGCAGCCCCCAGGGCCAACAGGGGGCATGGAACACTGAAGCTTTCTTT. Amino acids: CASSPQGQQGAWNTEAFF.

The V and J genes are TRBV6-6 and TRBJ2-2; D tentatively reads TRBD1 or TRBD2 (5 bases each). The CDR3 runs to 16 residues. Trimming took off 2 bases at V and 7 bases at J, with 17 bases between the two ends. From germline, CDR1 is MNHNY and CDR2 SVGAGI (reference sequence). CDR3 sequence (DNA): TGTGCCAGCAGTTACGGGGCGGACTTCACCGGCGGGGAGCTGTTTTTT. Its translation: CASSYGADFTGGELFF.

The genes are TRBV6-6 and TRBJ1-5; D is ambiguous. Germline V gene sequence: CDR1 MNHNY, CDR2 SVGAGI (reference sequence). The CDR3 totals 13 residues. Trimming pared 0 bases from V and 7 bases from J, leaving 7 bases between. For the CDR3, the DNA is TGTGCCAGCAGTTACTCGGGCAGACAGCCCCAGCATTTT. Protein: CASSYSGRQPQHF.

This chain joins TRBV7-2 and TRBJ2-1, with D hard to call. Deletions cut 1 base from V and 9 bases from J, with 10 bases between. This CDR3 is 13 amino acids long. The V gene's germline CDR1 is SGHTA and CDR2 FQGNSA. The CDR3 nucleotides read TGTGCCAGCAGCTTAGTTATGTACGGTGAGCAGTTCTTC. Translating gives CASSLVMYGEQFF.

This clone was detected only once. The CDR3 nucleotides read TGTGCCAGCAGCCAGGGACTAGCGGGAGTCGAAGCCGGGGAGCTGTTTTTT. This encodes CASSQGLAGVEAGELFF. The chain links TRBV14 to TRBJ2-2; 14 bases agree with TRBD2. Germline assignment: CDR1 SGHDN and CDR2 FVKESK. V shed 3 bases, J shed 6 bases, and the junction held 6 bases outside the gene matches. This CDR3 region has 17 residues.

The rearrangement uses TRBV19 and TRBJ2-7; 7 bases line up with TRBD1. Germline V gives CDR1 LNHDA, CDR2 SQIVND (reference sequence). With 5 bases clipped from V and 2 bases from J, the junction kept 6 bases outside the gene matches. The CDR3 has 14 residues. Here the CDR3 DNA reads TGTGCCAGTAGTGAACCGGGACAGACCTACGAGCAGTACTTC. It specifies CASSEPGQTYEQYF.

The V call is TRBV19, the J call TRBJ2-1; 9 positions agree with TRBD2. This CDR3 is built from 13 residues. From germline, CDR1 is LNHDA and CDR2 SQIVND (reference sequence). Trimming removed 4 bases from V and 10 bases from J; junction bases left unmatched: 5. The CDR3 sequence: CASSTTSGYEQFF. DNA of the CDR3: TGTGCCAGTAGTACCACTAGCGGGTACGAGCAGTTCTTC.

The chain recombines TRBV2 with TRBJ2-1; tentative D call: TRBD1 (5 bases). Germline CDR1 SNHLY, CDR2 FYNNEI. The CDR3 length is 14 residues. V gave up 8 bases and J gave up 0 bases, with 11 bases separating them. The CDR3, as DNA: TGTGCCAGCCCCGCGACAGTCTCCTACAATGAGCAGTTCTTC. Translation: CASPATVSYNEQFF.

The V gene is TRBV27, the J gene TRBJ2-6; tentatively, D is TRBD1 (5 bases). CDR1 is MNHEY and CDR2 is SMNVEV in the germline V gene (reference sequence). The CDR3 spans 18 residues. V dropped 5 bases and J dropped 3 bases, with 20 bases sitting between them. CDR3 nucleotides: TGTGCCAGCAGTGATATGGGGCAGGGTGTCGGTGGGGCCAACGTCCTGACTTTC. This codes for CASSDMGQGVGGANVLTF.

The V call is TRBV9, the J call TRBJ2-1; 7 bases are a match to TRBD2. Germline V gives CDR1 SGDLS, CDR2 YYNGEE. Unmatched junction bases numbered 1, after V lost 4 bases and J lost 3 bases. The CDR3 covers 13 residues. The CDR3 DNA is TGTGCCAGCAGCCTAGCGGTCTACAATGAGCAGTTCTTC. Protein sequence: CASSLAVYNEQFF.

This clone has only a few counts. The chain joins TRBV4-2 to TRBJ2-1; D is possibly TRBD1 (6 bases). The CDR3 contains 14 residues. Trimming removed 0 bases at V and 9 bases at J, with 12 bases between. Germline V lookup: CDR1 LGHNA, CDR2 YNFKEQ. The CDR3 spells CASSQETGSGEQFF. The CDR3 nucleotides are TGTGCCAGCAGCCAAGAAACAGGGAGCGGTGAGCAGTTCTTC.

This clone was observed a handful of times. The chain carries TRBV6-1 and TRBJ2-5, with D perhaps matching TRBD2 (6 bases). The J call may be wrong; the DNA end is better matched by TRBJ2-7. CDR3 size: 14 residues. Germline lookup yields CDR1 MNHNS and CDR2 SASEGT. The CDR3 DNA follows: TGTGCCAGCAGTGAAGCTGCGGAGGGCTACGAGCAGTACTTC. It translates to CASSEAAEGYEQYF.

This clone was counted at least ten times. The chain links TRBV27 to TRBJ1-5; no clear D gene. The ends were cut back, 5 bases at V and 8 bases at J, with 19 bases in the middle. This CDR3 comprises 15 residues. Germline V gene sequence: CDR1 MNHEY, CDR2 SMNVEV (reference sequence). The CDR3 DNA sequence: TGTGCCAGCAGTCCTCCCGGGGTGCCAGTAGAGCCCCAGCATTTT. This gives the protein CASSPPGVPVEPQHF.

This clone showed up just a few times. The chain recombines TRBV6-1 with TRBJ1-5; no firm D call. The CDR3 covers 16 residues. Germline values: CDR1 MNHNS, CDR2 SASEGT. The ends were cut back, 0 bases at V and 0 bases at J, with 9 bases in the middle. The CDR3 spells CASSEARGHSNQPQHF. DNA of the CDR3: TGTGCCAGCAGTGAAGCACGCGGTCATAGCAATCAGCCCCAGCATTTT.

The chain carries TRBV6-4 and TRBJ2-1; no clear D gene. V was cut by 2 bases and J by 6 bases, with 8 bases left in between. Germline-derived CDR1 and CDR2 are MRHNA and SNTAGT. CDR3 size: 13 residues. This chain's CDR3 is CASSDGSPNEQFF. CDR3 DNA sequence: TGTGCCAGCAGTGACGGCAGCCCCAATGAGCAGTTCTTC.

This clone was observed a few times. This chain joins TRBV12-5 and TRBJ2-4; no firm D call. The CDR3 covers 12 residues. The germline V and J ends were trimmed by 7 bases and 12 bases, with 16 bases remaining between them. Germline CDR1 reads LGHNT; CDR2 reads FRNRAP. The CDR3 loop is CASALSGTHQYF. The DNA of the CDR3 is TGTGCTAGTGCTCTATCAGGCACCCATCAGTACTTC.

CDR3 DNA: TGTGCCAGCAGCTTAGGTTATCCAGGGTCCGGGGCTAACTATGGCTACACCTTC. Its protein is CASSLGYPGSGANYGYTF. The chain joins TRBV7-6 to TRBJ1-2; possible D gene TRBD1, 5 bases. This CDR3 comprises 18 residues. V lost 1 base and J 0 bases, leaving 18 bases between the germline ends. Germline-derived CDR1 and CDR2 are SGHVS and FNYEAQ. The full variable domain, in which reference TRBV7-6 and TRBJ1-2 provide the parts outside the CDR3, is GAGVSQSPRYKVTKRGQDVALRCDPISGHVSLYWYRQALGQGPEFLTYFNYEAQQDKSGLPNDRFSAERPEGSISTLTIQRTEQRDSAMYRCASSLGYPGSGANYGYTFGSGTRLTVV.

The CDR3 nucleotides read TGTGCCAGCAGTCCACGACAGGGGGAGAGCTCCTACGAGCAGTACTTC. It encodes CASSPRQGESSYEQYF. The rearrangement joins TRBV27 to TRBJ2-7, with 9 positions matching TRBD1. CDR3 length: 16 residues. V shed 5 bases, J shed 0 bases, and the junction held 8 bases outside the gene matches. CDR1 and CDR2 from the germline V gene are MNHEY and SMNVEV (reference sequence).

CDR3 DNA sequence: TGTGCCATCAGTGAGTCCTGGTTGGAGCAGTACTTC. Its translation: CAISESWLEQYF. The chain employs TRBV10-3 and TRBJ2-7; D is unresolved. The CDR3 is 12 residues long. V lost 0 bases and J 7 bases, leaving 7 bases between the germline ends. CDR1 is ENHRY and CDR2 is SYGVKD in the germline V gene.

The chain combines TRBV5-4 with TRBJ1-2, with D unclear. CDR1 is SGHNT and CDR2 is YYREEE in the germline V gene (reference sequence). This CDR3 comprises 12 residues. Trimming took off 10 bases at V and 3 bases at J, with 13 bases between the two ends. The CDR3 reads CARTGSDYGYTF. In DNA, the CDR3 is TGTGCCCGTACCGGGAGCGACTATGGCTACACCTTC.

The sample holds one count of this clone. The genes are TRBV28 and TRBJ1-1; 7 nucleotides align to TRBD1. This CDR3 spans 17 amino acids. V gave up 3 bases and J gave up 5 bases; unmatched junction bases: 15. Germline V CDR1 and CDR2: MDHEN, SYDVKM. DNA for the CDR3: TGTGCCAGCAGTTTTATCCGTATTACCGGGACAGCAACTGAAGCTTTCTTT. Its translation is CASSFIRITGTATEAFF.

This clone was observed a handful of times. The rearrangement uses TRBV30 and TRBJ1-3; tentative D call: TRBD1 (6 bases). V was shortened by 1 base and J by 8 bases, with 15 bases between the two germline ends. In germline, CDR1 is GTSNPN, CDR2 SVGIG (reference sequence). The CDR3 spans 14 residues. The CDR3 protein is CAWSGKGGSDTIYF. DNA for the CDR3: TGTGCCTGGAGTGGGAAGGGGGGGAGTGACACCATATATTTT. Variable domain in full (rest from reference TRBV30 and TRBJ1-3): SQTIHQWPATLVQPVGSPLSLECTVEGTSNPNLYWYRQAAGRGLQLLFYSVGIGQISSEVPQNLSASRPQDRQFILSSKKLLLSDSGFYLCAWSGKGGSDTIYFGEGSWLTVV.

The chain employs TRBV4-1 and TRBJ2-5, with D maybe TRBD2 (6 bases). Germline values: CDR1 MGHRA, CDR2 YSYEKL. The CDR3 spans 14 residues. V lost 1 base, J lost 4 bases, and 10 bases lay in between. The chain's CDR3 is CASSQGLGAETQYF. CDR3 in DNA: TGCGCCAGCAGCCAAGGACTAGGGGCAGAGACCCAGTACTTC.

In this sample, this clone turned up a few times. The chain links TRBV11-2 to TRBJ2-3, with 7 positions matching TRBD1. The CDR3 has 14 amino acids. CDR1 and CDR2 (germline): SGHAT, FQNNGV. Trimming cost V 5 bases and J 4 bases; bases outside gene matches: 6. The CDR3: CASSVHRGSDTQYF. The CDR3 DNA sequence: TGTGCCAGCAGCGTACACAGGGGTTCAGATACGCAGTATTTT.

The chain carries TRBV9 and TRBJ2-7; possibly TRBD2 for D (6 bases). This CDR3 spans 15 amino acids. V was cut by 4 bases and J by 0 bases, with 14 bases left in between. CDR1 SGDLS and CDR2 YYNGEE come from the germline V gene. This CDR3 reads CASSRGRTNSYEQYF. The CDR3 coding sequence is TGTGCCAGCAGCCGAGGTAGGACTAACTCCTACGAGCAGTACTTC.

The rearrangement joins TRBV5-8 to TRBJ2-7; D unresolved. Germline CDR1 SGHTS, CDR2 YDEGEE. This CDR3 contains 14 residues. Trimming removed 2 bases at V and 2 bases at J, with 11 bases between. CDR3 sequence: CASSFRAETYEQYF. Written as DNA, the CDR3 is TGTGCCAGCAGCTTTAGGGCGGAAACCTACGAGCAGTACTTC.

The rearrangement uses TRBV25-1 and TRBJ2-2; D is ambiguous. CDR1 and CDR2 from the germline V gene are MGHDK and SYGVNS. This CDR3 contains 13 residues. Trimming pared 2 bases from V and 3 bases from J, leaving 4 bases between. This chain's CDR3 is CASSEPHTGELFF. CDR3 nucleotide sequence: TGTGCCAGCAGTGAACCTCACACCGGGGAGCTGTTTTTT.

This clone was observed a single time. The rearrangement links TRBV14 to TRBJ1-1; perhaps TRBD1 as D (6 bases). Germline lookup yields CDR1 SGHDN and CDR2 FVKESK. The V end was cut by 2 bases, the J end by 4 bases, with 14 bases between. CDR3 length: 15 amino acids. The CDR3 spells CASSQLVGGFTEAFF. CDR3 sequence (DNA): TGTGCCAGCAGCCAACTTGTAGGGGGATTCACTGAAGCTTTCTTT.